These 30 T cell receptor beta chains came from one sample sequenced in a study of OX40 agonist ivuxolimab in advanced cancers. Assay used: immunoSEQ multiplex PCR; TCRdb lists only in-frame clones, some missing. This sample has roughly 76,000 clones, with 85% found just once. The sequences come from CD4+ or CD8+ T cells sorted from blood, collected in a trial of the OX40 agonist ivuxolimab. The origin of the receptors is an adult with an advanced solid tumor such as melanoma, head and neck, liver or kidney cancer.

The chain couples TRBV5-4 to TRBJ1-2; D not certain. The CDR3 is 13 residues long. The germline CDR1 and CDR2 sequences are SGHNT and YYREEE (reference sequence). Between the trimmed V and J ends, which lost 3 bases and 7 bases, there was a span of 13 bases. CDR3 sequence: CASSSLKEGGYTF. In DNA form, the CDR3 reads TGTGCCAGCAGCTCACTAAAGGAGGGTGGCTACACCTTC.

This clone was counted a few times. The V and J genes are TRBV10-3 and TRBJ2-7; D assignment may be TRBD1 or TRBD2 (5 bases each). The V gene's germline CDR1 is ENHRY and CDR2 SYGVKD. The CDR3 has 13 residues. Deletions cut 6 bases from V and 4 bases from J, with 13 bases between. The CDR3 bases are TGTGCCATCAGCCGGGACGTTCTTTACGAGCAGTACTTC. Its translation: CAISRDVLYEQYF.

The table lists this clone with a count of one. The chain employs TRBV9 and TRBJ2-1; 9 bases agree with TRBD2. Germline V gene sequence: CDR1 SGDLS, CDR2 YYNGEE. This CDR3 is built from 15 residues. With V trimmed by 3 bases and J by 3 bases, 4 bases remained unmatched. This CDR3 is CASSGRTSDYNEQFF. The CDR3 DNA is TGTGCCAGCAGCGGAAGGACTAGCGACTACAATGAGCAGTTCTTC. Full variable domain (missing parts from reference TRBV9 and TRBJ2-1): DSGVTQTPKHLITATGQRVTLRCSPRSGDLSVYWYQQSLDQGLQFLIQYYNGEERAKGNILERFSAQQFPDLHSELNLSSLELGDSALYFCASSGRTSDYNEQFFGPGTRLTVL.

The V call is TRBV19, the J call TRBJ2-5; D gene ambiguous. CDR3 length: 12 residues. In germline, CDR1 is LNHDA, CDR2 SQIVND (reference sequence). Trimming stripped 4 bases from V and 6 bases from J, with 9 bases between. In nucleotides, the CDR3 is TGTGCCAGTAGTAGCGGACCCAAGACCCAGTACTTC. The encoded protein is CASSSGPKTQYF. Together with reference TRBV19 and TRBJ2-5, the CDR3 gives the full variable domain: DGGITQSPKYLFRKEGQNVTLSCEQNLNHDAMYWYRQDPGQGLRLIYYSQIVNDFQKGDIAEGYSVSREKKESFPLTVTSAQKNPTAFYLCASSSGPKTQYFGPGTRLLVL.

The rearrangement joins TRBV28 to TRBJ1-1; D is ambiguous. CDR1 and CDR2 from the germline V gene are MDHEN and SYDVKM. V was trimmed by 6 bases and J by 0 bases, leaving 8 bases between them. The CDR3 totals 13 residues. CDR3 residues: CASRTNMNTEAFF. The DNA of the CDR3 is TGTGCCAGCAGAACGAACATGAACACTGAAGCTTTCTTT.

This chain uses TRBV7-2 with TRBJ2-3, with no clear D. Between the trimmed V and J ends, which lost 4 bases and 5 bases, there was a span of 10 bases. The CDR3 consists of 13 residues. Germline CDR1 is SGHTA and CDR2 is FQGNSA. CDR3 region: CASSSPGRDTQYF. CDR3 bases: TGTGCCAGCAGCTCCCCCGGGCGAGATACGCAGTATTTT.

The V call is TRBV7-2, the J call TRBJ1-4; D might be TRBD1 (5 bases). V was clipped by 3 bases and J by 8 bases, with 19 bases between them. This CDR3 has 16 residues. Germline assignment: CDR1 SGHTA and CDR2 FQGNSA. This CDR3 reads CASSFLRAGDREKLFF. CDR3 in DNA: TGTGCCAGCAGCTTTCTGCGGGCGGGGGATCGAGAAAAACTGTTTTTT.

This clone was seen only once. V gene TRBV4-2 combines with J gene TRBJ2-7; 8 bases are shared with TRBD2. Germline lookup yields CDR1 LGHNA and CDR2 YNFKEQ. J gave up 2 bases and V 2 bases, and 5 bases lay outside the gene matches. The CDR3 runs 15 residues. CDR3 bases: TGTGCCAGCAGCCAAACTAGCGGATCTGCCTACGAGCAGTACTTC. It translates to CASSQTSGSAYEQYF.

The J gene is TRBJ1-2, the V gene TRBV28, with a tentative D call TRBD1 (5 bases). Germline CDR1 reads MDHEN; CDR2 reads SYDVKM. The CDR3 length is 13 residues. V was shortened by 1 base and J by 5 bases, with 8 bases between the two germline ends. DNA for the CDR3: TGTGCCAGCAGTTTATCTGGGGGGTATGGCTACACCTTC. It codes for CASSLSGGYGYTF.

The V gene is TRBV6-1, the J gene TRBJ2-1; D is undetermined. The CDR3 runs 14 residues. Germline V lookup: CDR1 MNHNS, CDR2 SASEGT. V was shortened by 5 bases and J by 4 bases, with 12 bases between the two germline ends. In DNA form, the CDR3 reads TGTGCCAGCAGTCCCCCCCCGAGATACAATGAGCAGTTCTTC. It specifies CASSPPPRYNEQFF.

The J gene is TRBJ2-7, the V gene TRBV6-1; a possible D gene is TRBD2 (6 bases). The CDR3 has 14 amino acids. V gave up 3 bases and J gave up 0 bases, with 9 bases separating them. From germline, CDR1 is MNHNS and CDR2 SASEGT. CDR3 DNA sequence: TGTGCCAGCAGTGACGGCGGGATCTCCTACGAGCAGTACTTC. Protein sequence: CASSDGGISYEQYF.

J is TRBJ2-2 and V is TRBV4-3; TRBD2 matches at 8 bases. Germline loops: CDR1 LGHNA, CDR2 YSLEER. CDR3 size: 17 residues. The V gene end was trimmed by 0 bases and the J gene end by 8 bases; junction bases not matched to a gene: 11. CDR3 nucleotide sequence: TGCGCCAGCAGCCAAGATTTCCACGGGGGGGCCCCGGGGGAGCTGTTTTTT. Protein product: CASSQDFHGGAPGELFF.

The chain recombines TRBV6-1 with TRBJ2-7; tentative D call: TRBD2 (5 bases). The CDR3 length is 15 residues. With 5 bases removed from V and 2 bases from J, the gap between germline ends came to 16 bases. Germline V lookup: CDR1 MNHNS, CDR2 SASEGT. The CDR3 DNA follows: TGTGCCAGCAGTACTCGACCCGGACTGGCCTACGAGCAGTACTTC. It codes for CASSTRPGLAYEQYF.

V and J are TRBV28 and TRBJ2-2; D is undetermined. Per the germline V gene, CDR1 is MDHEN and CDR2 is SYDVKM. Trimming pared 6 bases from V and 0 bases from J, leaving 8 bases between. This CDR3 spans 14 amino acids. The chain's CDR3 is CASRAPSNTGELFF. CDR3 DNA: TGTGCCAGCAGGGCCCCTTCGAACACCGGGGAGCTGTTTTTT.

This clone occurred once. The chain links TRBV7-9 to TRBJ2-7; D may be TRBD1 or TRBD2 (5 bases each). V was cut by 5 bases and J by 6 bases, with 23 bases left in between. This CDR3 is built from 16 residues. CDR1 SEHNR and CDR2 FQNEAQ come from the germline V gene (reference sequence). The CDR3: CASSLSTGPLGVEQYF. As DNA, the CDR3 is TGTGCCAGCAGCCTTTCCACGGGACCCCTAGGCGTCGAGCAGTACTTC.

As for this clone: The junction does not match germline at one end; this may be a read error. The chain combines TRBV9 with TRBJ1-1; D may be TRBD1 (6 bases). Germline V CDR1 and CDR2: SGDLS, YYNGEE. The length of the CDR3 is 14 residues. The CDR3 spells CASSASGQNPEAFF. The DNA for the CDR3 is TGTGCCAGCAGCGCCAGCGGACAGAACCCTGAAGCTTTCTTT. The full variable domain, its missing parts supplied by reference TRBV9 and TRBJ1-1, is DSGVTQTPKHLITATGQRVTLRCSPRSGDLSVYWYQQSLDQGLQFLIQYYNGEERAKGNILERFSAQQFPDLHSELNLSSLELGDSALYFCASSASGQNPEAFFGQGTRLTVV.

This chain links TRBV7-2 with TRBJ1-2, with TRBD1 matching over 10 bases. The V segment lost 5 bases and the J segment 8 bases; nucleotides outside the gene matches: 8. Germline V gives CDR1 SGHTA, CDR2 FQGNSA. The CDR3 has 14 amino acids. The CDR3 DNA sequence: TGTGCCAGCAGCCCCGACAGGGGGCCGTGGGGCTACACCTTC. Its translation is CASSPDRGPWGYTF.

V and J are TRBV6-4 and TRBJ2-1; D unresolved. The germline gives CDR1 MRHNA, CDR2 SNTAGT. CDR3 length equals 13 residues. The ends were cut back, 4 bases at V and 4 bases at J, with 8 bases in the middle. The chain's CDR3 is CASSVAAYNEQFF. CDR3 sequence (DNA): TGTGCCAGCAGTGTGGCTGCATACAATGAGCAGTTCTTC.

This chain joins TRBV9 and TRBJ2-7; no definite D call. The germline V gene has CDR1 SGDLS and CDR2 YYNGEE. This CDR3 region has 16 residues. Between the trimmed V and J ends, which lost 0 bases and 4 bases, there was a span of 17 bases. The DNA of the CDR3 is TGTGCCAGCAGCGTAGAAGGAAGCAGATTTCCATACGAGCAGTACTTC. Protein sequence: CASSVEGSRFPYEQYF.

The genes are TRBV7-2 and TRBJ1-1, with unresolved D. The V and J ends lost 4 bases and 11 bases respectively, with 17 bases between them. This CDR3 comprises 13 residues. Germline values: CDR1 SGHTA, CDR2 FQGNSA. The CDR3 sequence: CASSSGPFQEAFF. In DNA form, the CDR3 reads TGTGCCAGCAGCTCCGGGCCCTTTCAGGAGGCTTTCTTT.

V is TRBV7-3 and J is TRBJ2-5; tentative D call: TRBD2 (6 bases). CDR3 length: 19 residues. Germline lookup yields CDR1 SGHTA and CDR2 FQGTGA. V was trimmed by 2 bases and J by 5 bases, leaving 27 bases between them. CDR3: CASSLRPTTGGSSSETQYF. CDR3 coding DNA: TGTGCCAGCAGCTTACGGCCTACAACCGGGGGATCCTCTTCGGAGACCCAGTACTTC.

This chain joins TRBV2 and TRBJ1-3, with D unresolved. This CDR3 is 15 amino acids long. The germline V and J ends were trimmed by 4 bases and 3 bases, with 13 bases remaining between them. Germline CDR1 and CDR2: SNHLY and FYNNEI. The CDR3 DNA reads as TGTGCCAGCAGTGTTGGGCCAGGTGGTGGAAACACCATATATTTT. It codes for CASSVGPGGGNTIYF.

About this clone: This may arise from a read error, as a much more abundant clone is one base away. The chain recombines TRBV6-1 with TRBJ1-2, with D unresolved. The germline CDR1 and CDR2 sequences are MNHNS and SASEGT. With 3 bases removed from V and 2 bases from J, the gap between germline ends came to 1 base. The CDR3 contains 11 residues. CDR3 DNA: TGTGCCAGCAGTGACAACTATGGCTACACCTTC. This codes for CASSDNYGYTF.

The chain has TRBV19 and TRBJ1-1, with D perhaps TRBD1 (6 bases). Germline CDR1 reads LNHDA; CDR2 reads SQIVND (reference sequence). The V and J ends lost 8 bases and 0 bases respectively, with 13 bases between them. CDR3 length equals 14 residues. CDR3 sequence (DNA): TGTGCCAGTGCCCGAACAGGGATGAACACTGAAGCTTTCTTT. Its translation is CASARTGMNTEAFF.

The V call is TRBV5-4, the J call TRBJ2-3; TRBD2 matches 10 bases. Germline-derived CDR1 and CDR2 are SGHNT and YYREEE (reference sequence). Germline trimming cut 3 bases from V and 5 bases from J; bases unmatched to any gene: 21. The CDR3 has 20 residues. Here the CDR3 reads CASSSPRGASGGVTGDTQYF. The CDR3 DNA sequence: TGTGCCAGCAGCTCCCCAAGAGGGGCTAGCGGGGGTGTAACCGGAGATACGCAGTATTTT.

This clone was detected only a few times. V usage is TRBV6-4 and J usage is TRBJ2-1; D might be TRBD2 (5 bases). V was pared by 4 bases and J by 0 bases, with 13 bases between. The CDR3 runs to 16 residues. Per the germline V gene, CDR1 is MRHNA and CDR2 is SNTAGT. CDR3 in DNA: TGTGCCAGCAGTGGTAGCGACCCGAGCTCCTACAATGAGCAGTTCTTC. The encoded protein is CASSGSDPSSYNEQFF.

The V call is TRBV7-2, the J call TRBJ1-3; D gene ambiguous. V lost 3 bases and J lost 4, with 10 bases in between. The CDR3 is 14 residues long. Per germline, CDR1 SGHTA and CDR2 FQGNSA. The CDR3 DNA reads TGTGCCAGCAGCTTGGACCCGGGGGGAAACACCATATATTTT. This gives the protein CASSLDPGGNTIYF.

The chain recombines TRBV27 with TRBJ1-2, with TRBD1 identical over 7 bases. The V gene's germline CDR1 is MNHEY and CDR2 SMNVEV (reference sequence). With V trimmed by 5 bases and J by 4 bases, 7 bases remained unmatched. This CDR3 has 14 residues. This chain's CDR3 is CASSPPAGGYGYTF. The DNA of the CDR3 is TGTGCCAGCAGTCCCCCGGCAGGGGGCTATGGCTACACCTTC.

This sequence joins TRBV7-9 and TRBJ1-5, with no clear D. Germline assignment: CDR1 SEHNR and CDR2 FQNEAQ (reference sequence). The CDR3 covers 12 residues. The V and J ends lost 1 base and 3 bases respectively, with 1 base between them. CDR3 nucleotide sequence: TGTGCCAGCAGCTTAGACAATCAGCCCCAGCATTTT. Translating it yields CASSLDNQPQHF.

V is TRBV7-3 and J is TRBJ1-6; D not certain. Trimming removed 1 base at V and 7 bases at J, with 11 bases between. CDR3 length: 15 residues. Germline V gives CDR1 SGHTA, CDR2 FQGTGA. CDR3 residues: CASSLMGVENSPLHF. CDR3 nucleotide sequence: TGTGCCAGCAGCTTAATGGGTGTGGAAAATTCACCCCTCCACTTT.